What follows describes a single T cell receptor beta chain. Its cognate antigen is unknown. This table comes from immunoSEQ multiplex PCR, and its TCRdb copy is limited to in-frame clones, with some not included. The table lists about 67,000 clones, around 79% of them singletons. This sample is drawn from a study of OX40 agonist ivuxolimab in advanced cancers. Study-level background: As their treatment, patients were administered ivuxolimab, an agonistic anti-OX40 (CD134) antibody.

This CDR3 has 15 residues. J lost 7 bases, V lost 3 bases, and 9 bases had no gene match. The germline V gene encodes CDR1 MNHEY and CDR2 SMNVEV (reference sequence). General study results and limits: Averaging showed that CD8+ T cells had more expanded clones than CD4+ did.

The chain carries TRBV27 and TRBJ2-1; 7 nucleotides line up with TRBD2. The sequence came from an adult with an advanced solid tumor such as melanoma, head and neck, liver or kidney cancer. Sequencing was performed on CD4+ or CD8+ T cells sorted from blood, taken in a trial of the OX40 agonist ivuxolimab. The CDR3 is CASSFRAGDVNEQFF. The CDR3 DNA sequence: TGTGCCAGCAGTTTTAGGGCGGGAGATGTAAATGAGCAGTTCTTC.